There are a few counts of the clone carrying this T cell receptor beta chain. This entry is derived from a study of blood T cell repertoires in COVID-19. About the research overall: Acute and convalescent COVID-19 samples came from the United States, Italy and Spain. Sources were T cells, B-cell-depleted T cells, or PBMCs; the material itself was cDNA or gDNA.

CDR3 length: 13 residues. Germline lookup yields CDR1 SGHAT and CDR2 FQDESV (reference sequence). The V and J ends lost 1 base and 7 bases respectively, with 8 bases between them. In the authors' workflow: Amplifying reference gene primers gave estimates of nucleated cell counts. TCRdb's table, derived via immunoSEQ multiplex PCR, lists solely in-frame clones and lacks some. V and J calls plus clone size are reproduced from that table; the DNA served to infer D and trimming. This table holds tens of thousands of clones, about 78% found once. The sample comprised peripheral blood. The source is an elderly man with acute or convalescent COVID-19. The rearrangement joins TRBV11-1 to TRBJ2-1; D is ambiguous. CDR3 coding DNA: TGTGCCAGCAGCTTAGTAGGAGTAAATGAGCAGTTCTTC. Translating gives CASSLVGVNEQFF.